This paragraph covers one TCR beta chain sequence. Its antigen is currently unknown. Trimming took 3 bases from V and 8 from J, leaving 13 bases between them. The CDR3 consists of 13 residues. Germline CDR1 is SNHLY and CDR2 is FYNNEI. With 60 Vbeta and 13 Jbeta primers, the PCR was carried out. Produced via immunoSEQ multiplex PCR; TCRdb's table is partial and in-frame only. The table records about 96,000 clones, 65% to 85% of them present only once. The data originate from a study of cytomegalovirus exposure and HLA in healthy donors. As for the study in general: Most donors, roughly 84% of around 400 genotyped, fell in the Caucasian-associated ancestry cluster.

Study-wide findings and caveats: Apart from CMV serostatus, no immune exposure information was available.

This TCR derives from a woman between 70 and 85 years old in good health and CMV-seropositive. The specimen was PBMCs. The J gene is TRBJ1-2, the V gene TRBV2; no definite D call. For the CDR3, the DNA is TGTGCCAGCAGTGACTTCGACTTTGTGGGCTACACCTTC. Translating it yields CASSDFDFVGYTF.